These 23 T cell receptor beta chains were sequenced from one sample in a study of CD8 T cells in ankylosing spondylitis. One entry per CDR3 protein results from TCRdb running MiXCR on the 5' RACE reads. In the table there are about 240,000 distinct CDR3 sequences, roughly 8.6% of which are singletons. Sequencing input: blood, either unsorted or a sorted T cell fraction (not recorded which). Receptors originate from a male donor with ankylosing spondylitis or in good health (not recorded which).

The J gene is TRBJ2-5, the V gene TRBV20-1, with TRBD2 matching 7 bases. CDR1 is DFQATT and CDR2 is SNEGSKA in the germline V gene (reference sequence). The trim removed 6 bases at V and 4 bases at J, leaving 11 bases unmatched. The CDR3 has 14 residues. The CDR3: CSAPSGSGGETQYF. The CDR3 nucleotides are TGCAGTGCCCCGAGCGGGTCGGGGGGAGAGACCCAGTACTTC.

V usage is TRBV5-1 and J usage is TRBJ2-5; tentatively, D is TRBD1 (5 bases). Germline V gene lookup returns CDR1 SGHRS and CDR2 YFSETQ. The CDR3 totals 17 residues. Trimming stripped 0 bases from V and 0 bases from J, with 15 bases between. CDR3 nucleotide sequence: TGCGCCAGCAGCTTGGCCTACAGGACCCCCAACCAAGAGACCCAGTACTTC. It is translated as CASSLAYRTPNQETQYF.

This clonotype was seen ten or more times. The V and J genes are TRBV7-2 and TRBJ2-1; D might be TRBD1 or TRBD2, each matching 6 bases. V was trimmed by 2 bases and J by 8 bases, leaving 16 bases between them. Germline assignment: CDR1 SGHTA and CDR2 FQGNSA. The CDR3 spans 15 residues. The CDR3 region is CASSLTGGPGYEQFF. CDR3 DNA: TGTGCCAGCAGCTTAACCGGGGGCCCGGGGTATGAGCAGTTCTTC.

The table lists this clonotype with many counts. The rearrangement joins TRBV5-1 to TRBJ2-5; D is uncertain. CDR1 and CDR2 (germline): SGHRS, YFSETQ. The V end was cut by 0 bases, the J end by 0 bases, with 9 bases between. The CDR3 extends over 15 amino acids. CDR3 sequence (DNA): TGCGCCAGCAGCTTGGTTCCCAGGTACCAAGAGACCCAGTACTTC. Its translation is CASSLVPRYQETQYF.

This clonotype was picked up many times. The rearrangement uses TRBV3-1 and TRBJ2-2; weak D call: TRBD1 (6 bases). The V end lost 4 bases, the J end lost 6 bases, and 12 bases lay between the germline ends. From germline, CDR1 is LGHDT and CDR2 YNNKEL (reference sequence). The CDR3 runs to 14 residues. CDR3 nucleotide sequence: TGTGCCAGCAGCCCCCAGGGGACGGCCGGGGAGCTGTTTTTT. This codes for CASSPQGTAGELFF.

This clonotype showed up many times. The DNA of the CDR3 is TGCAGTGCTAGAGGCCAAGGGAGGGATAATTCACCCCTCCACTTT. Translation gives CSARGQGRDNSPLHF. The chain recombines TRBV20-1 with TRBJ1-6; D call uncertain. Germline CDR1 reads DFQATT; CDR2 reads SNEGSKA (reference sequence). V shed 1 base and J shed 5 bases, with 12 bases lying between them. CDR3 size: 15 residues.

This clonotype was counted at least ten times. This rearrangement joins TRBV20-1 to TRBJ1-5; possibly TRBD1 for D (6 bases). CDR3 length: 12 amino acids. The V gene lost 6 bases and the J gene lost 4 bases, with 10 bases spanning the gap. In germline, CDR1 is DFQATT, CDR2 SNEGSKA (reference sequence). This CDR3 is CSAQDRNQPQHF. In DNA, the CDR3 is TGCAGTGCCCAGGACAGAAATCAGCCCCAGCATTTT.

This clonotype was seen at least ten times. CDR3 coding DNA: TGCGCCAGCAGCTCAACTCTTCGCAACACAGATACGCAGTATTTT. It is translated as CASSSTLRNTDTQYF. The chain has TRBV5-1 and TRBJ2-3; D gene unclear. This CDR3 has 15 amino acids. Germline CDR1 reads SGHRS; CDR2 reads YFSETQ. The V end was cut by 3 bases, the J end by 2 bases, with 13 bases between.

V gene TRBV5-5 combines with J gene TRBJ1-5; possible D gene TRBD1, 5 bases. V was cut by 5 bases and J by 7 bases, with 13 bases left in between. Germline CDR1 reads SGHKS; CDR2 reads YYEKEE (reference sequence). This CDR3 has 13 residues. The CDR3 sequence: CASSSGGGQPQHF. The CDR3 nucleotides are TGTGCCAGCAGTTCGGGGGGTGGGCAGCCCCAGCATTTT.

This clonotype came up many times. J is TRBJ1-1 and V is TRBV12-3 or TRBV12-4, with D maybe TRBD1 (6 bases). Trimming cost V 3 bases and J 11 bases, with 16 bases left between them. This CDR3 comprises 13 residues. The CDR3 reads CASSFKSGQSAFF. The CDR3 DNA is TGTGCCAGCAGTTTTAAGAGCGGACAGTCGGCTTTCTTT.

The chain carries TRBV5-1 and TRBJ2-2; D may be TRBD1 (6 bases). V was cut by 4 bases and J by 7 bases, with 14 bases left in between. Looked up from germline, CDR1 is SGHRS and CDR2 is YFSETQ. The length of the CDR3 is 14 residues. CDR3 residues: CASSPGQRGGELFF. The CDR3 DNA follows: TGCGCCAGCAGCCCTGGACAGCGTGGCGGGGAGCTGTTTTTT.

At least ten counts were recorded for this clonotype. The CDR3 nucleotides are TGTGCCAGCAGTCCGGACAGGACCTTGCAGTTCTTC. This sequence encodes CASSPDRTLQFF. The chain employs TRBV12-3 or TRBV12-4 and TRBJ2-1; 7 bases match TRBD1. The J segment lost 12 bases and the V segment lost 5 bases, leaving 7 bases of the junction unmatched. This CDR3 spans 12 amino acids.

This chain connects TRBV7-9 to TRBJ2-3, with 9 bases lining up with TRBD2. The CDR3 length is 15 residues. Looked up from germline, CDR1 is SEHNR and CDR2 is FQNEAQ (reference sequence). Unmatched junction bases numbered 8, after V lost 10 bases and J lost 0 bases. CDR3 region: CATVTSGASTDTQYF. For the CDR3, the DNA is TGTGCCACGGTGACTAGCGGAGCTAGCACAGATACGCAGTATTTT.

This clonotype was seen at least ten times. This sequence joins TRBV7-2 and TRBJ1-2, with TRBD1 identical over 7 bases. With V trimmed by 2 bases and J by 5 bases, 14 bases remained unmatched. Germline V CDR1 and CDR2: SGHTA, FQGNSA. This CDR3 is built from 17 residues. The CDR3 bases are TGTGCCAGCAGCTTAATAGCGGTGACAGGGAGCGCGTATGGCTACACCTTC. Protein sequence: CASSLIAVTGSAYGYTF.

This clonotype appeared a few times. The V call is TRBV5-1, the J call TRBJ2-1, with unresolved D. The CDR3 totals 12 residues. V dropped 4 bases and J dropped 5 bases, with 7 bases sitting between them. In germline, CDR1 is SGHRS, CDR2 YFSETQ. CDR3 nucleotide sequence: TGCGCCAGCAGCCCCCGGGACAATGAGCAGTTCTTC. Its protein is CASSPRDNEQFF.

This clonotype was seen many times. The chain couples TRBV11-1 to TRBJ2-5; 12 bases match TRBD2. Germline assignment: CDR1 SGHAT and CDR2 FQDESV (reference sequence). Germline trimming cut 4 bases from V and 5 bases from J; bases unmatched to any gene: 14. This CDR3 comprises 18 residues. This CDR3 reads CASSSRAGTSGRWETQYF. The CDR3 DNA sequence: TGTGCCAGCAGCTCTAGGGCAGGGACTAGCGGGCGCTGGGAGACCCAGTACTTC. The full variable domain, completed using reference TRBV11-1 and TRBJ2-5, is EAEVAQSPRYKITEKSQAVAFWCDPISGHATLYWYRQILGQGPELLVQFQDESVVDDSQLPKDRFSAERLKGVDSTLKIQPAELGDSAMYLCASSSRAGTSGRWETQYFGPGTRLLVL.

This clonotype was seen many times. J is TRBJ2-2 and V is TRBV6-2 or TRBV6-3, with D perhaps being TRBD1 or TRBD2 (5 bases each). CDR1 is MNHEY and CDR2 is SVGEGT in the germline V gene. The CDR3 consists of 14 residues. V gave up 8 bases and J gave up 1 base, with 11 bases separating them. The CDR3 sequence: CASSRGRNTGELFF. The CDR3 DNA sequence: TGTGCCAGCTCGAGGGGTAGGAACACCGGGGAGCTGTTTTTT.

This clonotype appeared many times. The chain is built from TRBV6-2 or TRBV6-3 and TRBJ1-2, with D hard to call. This CDR3 comprises 12 residues. In germline, CDR1 is MNHEY, CDR2 SVGEGT. Trimming pared 7 bases from V and 10 bases from J, leaving 16 bases between. This chain's CDR3 is CASTLGHGVYTF. The CDR3 nucleotides are TGTGCCAGCACCCTCGGCCACGGAGTCTACACCTTC.

The chain carries TRBV29-1 and TRBJ2-5; weak D call: TRBD2 (6 bases). The CDR3 covers 13 residues. Per germline, CDR1 SQVTM and CDR2 ANQGSEA. Trimming stripped 3 bases from V and 5 bases from J, with 13 bases between. The CDR3 bases are TGCAGCGTTGAGGTGGGGGGAAGCGAGACCCAGTACTTC. Amino acids: CSVEVGGSETQYF.

This clonotype was detected many times. The V gene is TRBV9, the J gene TRBJ1-2; no reliable D call. V shed 6 bases and J shed 8 bases, with 14 bases lying between them. Germline CDR1 reads SGDLS; CDR2 reads YYNGEE. The CDR3 spans 12 residues. The CDR3 reads CASTDGMEGYTF. The CDR3 coding sequence is TGTGCCAGCACGGACGGGATGGAGGGCTACACCTTC. Filled out from reference TRBV9 and TRBJ1-2, the complete variable domain reads DSGVTQTPKHLITATGQRVTLRCSPRSGDLSVYWYQQSLDQGLQFLIQYYNGEERAKGNILERFSAQQFPDLHSELNLSSLELGDSALYFCASTDGMEGYTFGSGTRLTVV.

This clonotype was seen at least ten times. The genes are TRBV12-3 or TRBV12-4 and TRBJ2-3, with 7 bases fitting TRBD1. The CDR3 loop spans 15 amino acids. With 7 bases clipped from V and 6 bases from J, the junction kept 13 bases outside the gene matches. CDR3 nucleotide sequence: TGTGCCAGCACCCTAACAGGGGTTTTGGGCGATACGCAGTATTTT. It translates to CASTLTGVLGDTQYF.

The table lists this clonotype with many counts. The rearrangement uses TRBV7-1 and TRBJ1-2; D unresolved. TRBV7-1 is labeled an ORF, and its function is uncertain. The CDR3 runs 14 residues. V was shortened by 6 bases and J by 5 bases, with 16 bases between the two germline ends. CDR3 DNA sequence: TGTGCCAGCAGTCTCCAGGTTCCATATTATGGCTACACCTTC. This translates into CASSLQVPYYGYTF.

Ten or more counts support this clonotype. This chain links TRBV7-9 with TRBJ2-7, with D tentatively TRBD1 (5 bases). This CDR3 is built from 14 residues. Trimming took 1 base from V and 0 from J, leaving 7 bases between them. Germline V gene data show CDR1 as SEHNR and CDR2 as FQNEAQ (reference sequence). Here the CDR3 DNA reads TGTGCCAGCAGCTTAGTCGACAGCTCCTACGAGCAGTACTTC. This sequence encodes CASSLVDSSYEQYF.